This T cell receptor (beta chain) appears in the sequencing data of a study of cytomegalovirus exposure and HLA in healthy donors. The study's findings and limits: In a later analysis, HLA-associated TCR beta chains were more clonally expanded than equally common others. Immune exposure information available was restricted to CMV serostatus. A later analysis showed TCR association rates differing by HLA locus, peaking at DRB1 and lowest at HLA-C.

Note on this clone: The antigen is undetermined.

Use of 60 Vbeta and 13 Jbeta primers characterized the PCR. Assay used: immunoSEQ multiplex PCR; TCRdb lists only in-frame clones, some missing. Among over 100,000 clones listed, 65% to 90% were seen once. Germline V gives CDR1 SGHDT, CDR2 YYEEEE. The CDR3 covers 13 residues. Trimming shortened V by 4 bases and J by 7 bases, and 9 bases separated the two germline ends. Samples came from healthy bone marrow donors. This clonotype was obtained from a woman aged 18-29 years in good health and CMV-seropositive. The gene calls are TRBV5-6 and TRBJ1-6; TRBD1 is a possible D gene (6 bases). The sequenced sample consisted of PBMCs. CDR3 in DNA: TGTGCCAGCAGCACAGGACAGAATTCACCCCTCCACTTT. Translated, it gives CASSTGQNSPLHF.